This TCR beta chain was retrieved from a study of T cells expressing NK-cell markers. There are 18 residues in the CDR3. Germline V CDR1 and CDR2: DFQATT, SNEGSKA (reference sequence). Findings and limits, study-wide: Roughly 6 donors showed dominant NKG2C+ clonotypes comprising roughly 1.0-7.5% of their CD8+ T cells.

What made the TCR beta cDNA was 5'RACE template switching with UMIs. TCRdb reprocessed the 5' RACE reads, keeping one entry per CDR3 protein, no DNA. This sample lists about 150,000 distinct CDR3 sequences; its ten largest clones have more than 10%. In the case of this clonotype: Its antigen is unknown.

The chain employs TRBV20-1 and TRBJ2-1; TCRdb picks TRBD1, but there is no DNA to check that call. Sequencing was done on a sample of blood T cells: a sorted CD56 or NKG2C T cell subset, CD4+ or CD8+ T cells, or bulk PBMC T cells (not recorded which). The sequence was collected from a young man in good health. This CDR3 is CSARGGLPGPEGYNEQFF.